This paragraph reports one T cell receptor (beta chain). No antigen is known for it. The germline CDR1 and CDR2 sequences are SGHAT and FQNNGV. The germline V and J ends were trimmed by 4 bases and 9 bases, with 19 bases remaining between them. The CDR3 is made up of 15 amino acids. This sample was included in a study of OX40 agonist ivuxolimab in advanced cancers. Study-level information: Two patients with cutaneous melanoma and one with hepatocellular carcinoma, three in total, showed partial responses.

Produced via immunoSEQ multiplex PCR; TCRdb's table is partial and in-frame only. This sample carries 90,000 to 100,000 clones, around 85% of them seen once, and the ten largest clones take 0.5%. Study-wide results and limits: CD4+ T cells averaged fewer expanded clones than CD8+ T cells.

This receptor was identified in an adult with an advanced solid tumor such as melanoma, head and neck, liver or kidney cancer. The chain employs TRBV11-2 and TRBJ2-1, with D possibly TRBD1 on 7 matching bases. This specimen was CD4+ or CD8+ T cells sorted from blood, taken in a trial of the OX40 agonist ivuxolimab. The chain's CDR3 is CASSSTRRGAGEQFF. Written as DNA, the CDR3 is TGTGCCAGCAGCTCAACCCGCAGGGGGGCTGGTGAGCAGTTCTTC.